Following are 23 T cell receptor beta chains from one sample sequenced in a study of OX40 agonist ivuxolimab in advanced cancers. Assay used: immunoSEQ multiplex PCR; TCRdb lists only in-frame clones, some missing. Of around 79,000 clones listed, approximately 89% are singletons. The sample in question was CD4+ or CD8+ T cells sorted from blood, obtained in a trial of the OX40 agonist ivuxolimab. Source of these receptors: an adult with an advanced solid tumor such as melanoma, head and neck, liver or kidney cancer.

The chain recombines TRBV7-9 with TRBJ2-1; no clear D gene. Germline CDR1 SEHNR, CDR2 FQNEAQ (reference sequence). V shed 5 bases and J shed 7 bases, with 9 bases lying between them. This CDR3 region has 12 residues. The CDR3 DNA is TGTGCCAGCAGCCCAGTAGGGAATGAGCAGTTCTTC. Amino acid sequence: CASSPVGNEQFF.

This chain links TRBV19 with TRBJ1-1; no clear D gene. V was shortened by 5 bases and J by 4 bases, with 11 bases between the two germline ends. This CDR3 region has 13 residues. Germline assignment: CDR1 LNHDA and CDR2 SQIVND (reference sequence). The CDR3 DNA sequence: TGTGCCAGTAGTCCTACCTTTAGCACTGAAGCTTTCTTT. It codes for CASSPTFSTEAFF.

The chain carries TRBV20-1 and TRBJ1-2; D uncertain. The CDR3 contains 11 residues. The germline V gene encodes CDR1 DFQATT and CDR2 SNEGSKA (reference sequence). Trimming shortened V by 3 bases and J by 4 bases, and 6 bases separated the two germline ends. CDR3 sequence reads: CSARGFYGYTF. As DNA, the CDR3 is TGCAGTGCTAGGGGGTTCTATGGCTACACCTTC.

The rearrangement joins TRBV20-1 to TRBJ2-1; D is uncertain. The CDR3 length is 11 residues. Germline V gene data show CDR1 as DFQATT and CDR2 as SNEGSKA (reference sequence). The V end was cut by 6 bases, the J end by 4 bases, with 7 bases between. CDR3 protein: CSALEYNEQFF. In DNA, the CDR3 is TGCAGTGCATTAGAGTACAATGAGCAGTTCTTC.

This clone was seen once. This rearrangement joins TRBV28 to TRBJ1-1, with D perhaps matching TRBD1 (5 bases). Trimming removed 5 bases at V and 4 bases at J, with 8 bases between. Germline lookup yields CDR1 MDHEN and CDR2 SYDVKM. This CDR3 contains 12 residues. In nucleotides, the CDR3 is TGTGCCAGCAGTAGTGGGGCCACTGAAGCTTTCTTT. Translation: CASSSGATEAFF.

The chain joins TRBV6-5 to TRBJ1-2; a weak D match, TRBD1 (6 bases). The CDR3 has 12 residues. CDR1 and CDR2 (germline): MNHEY, SVGAGI. V shed 10 bases and J shed 2 bases, with 11 bases lying between them. The CDR3: CATIQGNYGYTF. In DNA form, the CDR3 reads TGTGCCACCATACAGGGCAACTATGGCTACACCTTC.

The rearrangement joins TRBV11-2 to TRBJ1-2; 8 bases match TRBD1. The germline gives CDR1 SGHAT, CDR2 FQNNGV. The CDR3 has 15 amino acids. After removal of 2 bases from V and 5 bases from J, the junction contained 7 bases not matched to a gene. This chain's CDR3 is CASSLHQGAGYGYTF. The CDR3 DNA follows: TGTGCCAGCAGCTTACACCAGGGGGCTGGGTATGGCTACACCTTC. Based on the CDR3 plus reference TRBV11-2 and TRBJ1-2, the full variable domain is EAGVAQSPRYKIIEKRQSVAFWCNPISGHATLYWYQQILGQGPKLLIQFQNNGVVDDSQLPKDRFSAERLKGVDSTLKIQPAKLEDSAVYLCASSLHQGAGYGYTFGSGTRLTVV.

The chain is built from TRBV30 and TRBJ1-3, with TRBD1 identical over 8 bases. The V gene end was trimmed by 1 base and the J gene end by 2 bases; junction bases not matched to a gene: 7. CDR1 GTSNPN and CDR2 SVGIG come from the germline V gene (reference sequence). This CDR3 is 16 amino acids long. This CDR3 reads CAWSGRTGSPGNTIYF. For the CDR3, the DNA is TGTGCCTGGAGTGGCCGGACAGGGTCTCCTGGAAACACCATATATTTT.

The V and J genes are TRBV14 and TRBJ2-7; D remains unclear. V lost 0 bases, J lost 0 bases, and 6 bases lay in between. CDR3 size: 14 residues. In germline, CDR1 is SGHDN, CDR2 FVKESK. In nucleotides, the CDR3 is TGTGCCAGCAGCCAAGAGGCAGGCTCCTACGAGCAGTACTTC. It encodes CASSQEAGSYEQYF.

V is TRBV5-1 and J is TRBJ1-2, with a possible D match to TRBD1 (5 bases). V dropped 4 bases and J dropped 4 bases, with 11 bases sitting between them. The length of the CDR3 is 13 residues. Germline assignment: CDR1 SGHRS and CDR2 YFSETQ. CDR3 amino acids: CASSKGVGYGYTF. Written as DNA, the CDR3 is TGCGCCAGCAGCAAAGGGGTTGGCTATGGCTACACCTTC.

The rearrangement joins TRBV18 to TRBJ1-5; TRBD1 matches at 12 bases. The CDR3 is 17 residues long. The ends lost 8 bases at V and 4 bases at J; junction bases unmatched: 12. Germline values: CDR1 KGHSH, CDR2 LQKENI. CDR3 region: CASAGTGGRQGNQPQHF. In DNA form, the CDR3 reads TGTGCCAGCGCCGGGACAGGGGGCCGTCAAGGGAATCAGCCCCAGCATTTT.

In its sample, this clone was seen once. This sequence joins TRBV7-2 and TRBJ1-5; D ambiguous. CDR3 length equals 14 residues. The V and J ends lost 5 bases and 3 bases respectively, with 11 bases between them. From germline, CDR1 is SGHTA and CDR2 FQGNSA. CDR3 sequence: CASSPPGNNQPQHF. The CDR3 DNA is TGTGCCAGCAGCCCTCCAGGCAACAATCAGCCCCAGCATTTT.

J is TRBJ1-6 and V is TRBV5-1, with 7 bases aligning to TRBD1. Unmatched junction bases numbered 4, after V lost 3 bases and J lost 4 bases. The CDR3 is 15 amino acids. Germline CDR1 SGHRS, CDR2 YFSETQ. The CDR3 sequence: CASSSWDSYNSPLHF. The CDR3 nucleotides are TGCGCCAGCAGCTCCTGGGACAGTTATAATTCACCCCTCCACTTT. Full variable domain (missing parts from reference TRBV5-1 and TRBJ1-6): KAGVTQTPRYLIKTRGQQVTLSCSPISGHRSVSWYQQTPGQGLQFLFEYFSETQRNKGNFPGRFSGRQFSNSRSEMNVSTLELGDSALYLCASSSWDSYNSPLHFGNGTRLTVT.

The chain joins TRBV5-6 to TRBJ1-4; D is perhaps TRBD1 (6 bases). The germline gives CDR1 SGHDT, CDR2 YYEEEE. This CDR3 region has 14 residues. The germline V and J ends were trimmed by 5 bases and 2 bases, with 10 bases remaining between them. CDR3 in DNA: TGTGCCAGCAGGATGAGGGGGACTAATGAAAAACTGTTTTTT. Encoded protein: CASRMRGTNEKLFF.

The chain couples TRBV19 to TRBJ1-4; 8 nucleotides agree with TRBD1. The V gene's germline CDR1 is LNHDA and CDR2 SQIVND (reference sequence). The CDR3 runs 15 residues. Unmatched junction bases numbered 8, after V lost 4 bases and J lost 7 bases. CDR3: CASSTGDRRAEKLFF. CDR3 DNA sequence: TGTGCCAGTAGTACCGGGGACAGGAGAGCTGAAAAACTGTTTTTT.

The rearrangement joins TRBV9 to TRBJ2-5, with TRBD2 matching over 14 bases. CDR1 and CDR2 (germline): SGDLS, YYNGEE. Trimming took 4 bases from V and 2 from J; bases not matched to a gene: 4. CDR3 size: 16 residues. CDR3 bases: TGTGCCAGCAGCCCCCGACTAGCGGGGGGGCAAGAGACCCAGTACTTC. As protein: CASSPRLAGGQETQYF.

The gene calls are TRBV7-9 and TRBJ1-1; D is perhaps TRBD1 (5 bases). The ends were cut back, 7 bases at V and 0 bases at J, with 12 bases in the middle. CDR1 and CDR2 from the germline V gene are SEHNR and FQNEAQ (reference sequence). CDR3 length: 14 residues. The CDR3 DNA reads as TGTGCCAGCACCTTCTCGGGGGTGAACACTGAAGCTTTCTTT. Translated: CASTFSGVNTEAFF.

The chain recombines TRBV9 with TRBJ2-3; D is perhaps TRBD1 or TRBD2 (5 bases each). The V gene's germline CDR1 is SGDLS and CDR2 YYNGEE. This CDR3 has 16 amino acids. The V gene lost 0 bases and the J gene lost 3 bases, with 14 bases spanning the gap. CDR3 region: CASSVVGTVMTDTQYF. The DNA for the CDR3 is TGTGCCAGCAGCGTAGTCGGGACCGTGATGACAGATACGCAGTATTTT.

Comments on this clone: Additional DNA sequences in this sample encode the identical CDR3. The chain carries TRBV6-5 and TRBJ2-2; no clear D. Trimming removed 0 bases at V and 6 bases at J, with 5 bases between. The CDR3 has 13 residues. In germline, CDR1 is MNHEY, CDR2 SVGAGI. This CDR3 reads CASSYSEAGELFF. DNA for the CDR3: TGTGCCAGCAGTTACTCCGAGGCCGGGGAGCTGTTTTTT.

This clone appeared once. The chain carries TRBV27 and TRBJ2-7, with D possibly matching TRBD1 (6 bases). V was trimmed by 4 bases and J by 2 bases, leaving 12 bases between them. Germline values: CDR1 MNHEY, CDR2 SMNVEV (reference sequence). CDR3 length: 14 amino acids. The CDR3, as DNA: TGTGCCAGCAGTTCGGGACATCCTACCTACGAGCAGTACTTC. It codes for CASSSGHPTYEQYF.

The chain is built from TRBV2 and TRBJ1-2, with D tentatively TRBD1 (5 bases). Germline lookup yields CDR1 SNHLY and CDR2 FYNNEI. This CDR3 comprises 14 residues. V was shortened by 6 bases and J by 0 bases, with 11 bases between the two germline ends. CDR3 coding DNA: TGTGCCAGCAGCCGACAGTTGACTAACTATGGCTACACCTTC. As protein: CASSRQLTNYGYTF. Full variable domain (rest looked up from reference TRBV2 and TRBJ1-2): EPEVTQTPSHQVTQMGQEVILRCVPISNHLYFYWYRQILGQKVEFLVSFYNNEISEKSEIFDDQFSVERPDGSNFTLKIRSTKLEDSAMYFCASSRQLTNYGYTFGSGTRLTVV.

V and J are TRBV28 and TRBJ1-1, with TRBD1 matching over 8 bases. V was clipped by 10 bases and J by 5 bases; unmatched bases: 12. CDR3 length: 14 amino acids. Germline values: CDR1 MDHEN, CDR2 SYDVKM. The CDR3 loop is CAIQKTGERTEAFF. The CDR3 region has the DNA TGTGCCATTCAAAAGACAGGGGAGAGGACTGAAGCTTTCTTT.

V is TRBV27 and J is TRBJ1-3, with D possibly being TRBD1 (6 bases). The V and J ends lost 5 bases and 3 bases respectively, with 11 bases between them. Germline V gene data show CDR1 as MNHEY and CDR2 as SMNVEV (reference sequence). The CDR3 extends over 14 amino acids. As DNA, the CDR3 is TGTGCCAGCAGTCCCACAGGGAATGGAAACACCATATATTTT. Its translation is CASSPTGNGNTIYF.